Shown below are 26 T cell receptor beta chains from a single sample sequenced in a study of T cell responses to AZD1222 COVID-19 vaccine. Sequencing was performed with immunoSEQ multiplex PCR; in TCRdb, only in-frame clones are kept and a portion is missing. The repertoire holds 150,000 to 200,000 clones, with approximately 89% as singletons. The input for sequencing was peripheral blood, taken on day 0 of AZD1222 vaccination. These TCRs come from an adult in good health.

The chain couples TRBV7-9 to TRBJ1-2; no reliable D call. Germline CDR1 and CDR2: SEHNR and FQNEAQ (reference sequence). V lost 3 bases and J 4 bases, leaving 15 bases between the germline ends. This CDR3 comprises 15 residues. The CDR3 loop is CASSFSSLSVYGYTF. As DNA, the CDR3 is TGTGCCAGCAGCTTTTCTTCTTTAAGTGTCTATGGCTACACCTTC.

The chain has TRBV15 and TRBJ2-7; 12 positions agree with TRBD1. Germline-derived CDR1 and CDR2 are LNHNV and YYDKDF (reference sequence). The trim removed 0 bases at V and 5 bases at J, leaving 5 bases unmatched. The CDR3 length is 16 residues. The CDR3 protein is CATSRERGQGADEQYF. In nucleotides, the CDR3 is TGTGCCACCAGCAGAGAGAGGGGACAGGGGGCCGACGAGCAGTACTTC.

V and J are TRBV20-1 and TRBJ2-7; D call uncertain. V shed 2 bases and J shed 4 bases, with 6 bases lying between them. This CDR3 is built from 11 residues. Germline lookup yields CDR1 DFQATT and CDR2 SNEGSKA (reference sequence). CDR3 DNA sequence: TGCAGTGCTAGAACTAATTACGAGCAGTACTTC. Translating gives CSARTNYEQYF.

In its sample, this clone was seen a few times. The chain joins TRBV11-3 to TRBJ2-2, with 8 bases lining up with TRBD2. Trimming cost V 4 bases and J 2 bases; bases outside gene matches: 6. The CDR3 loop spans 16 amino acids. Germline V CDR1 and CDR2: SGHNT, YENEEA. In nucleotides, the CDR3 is TGTGCCAGCAGCTCGAGGACTAGCCAAAACACCGGGGAGCTGTTTTTT. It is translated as CASSSRTSQNTGELFF.

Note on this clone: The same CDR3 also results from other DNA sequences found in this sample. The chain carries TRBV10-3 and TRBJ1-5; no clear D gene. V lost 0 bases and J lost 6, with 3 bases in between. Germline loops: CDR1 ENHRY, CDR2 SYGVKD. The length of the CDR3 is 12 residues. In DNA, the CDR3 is TGTGCCATCAGTGAGTCTGGTCAGCCCCAGCATTTT. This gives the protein CAISESGQPQHF.

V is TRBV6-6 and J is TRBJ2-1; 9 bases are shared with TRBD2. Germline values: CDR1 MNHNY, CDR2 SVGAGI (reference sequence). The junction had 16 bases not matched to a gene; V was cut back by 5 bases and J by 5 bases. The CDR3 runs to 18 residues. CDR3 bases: TGTGCCAGCAGTCAACGCCCCACCACTAGCGGGCGAGACAATGAGCAGTTCTTC. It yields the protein CASSQRPTTSGRDNEQFF.

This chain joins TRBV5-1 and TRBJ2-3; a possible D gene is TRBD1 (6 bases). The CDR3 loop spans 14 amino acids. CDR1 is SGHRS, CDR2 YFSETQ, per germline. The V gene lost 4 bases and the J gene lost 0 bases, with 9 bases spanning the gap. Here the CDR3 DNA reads TGCGCCAGCAGCCGGGACACCAGCACAGATACGCAGTATTTT. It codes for CASSRDTSTDTQYF.

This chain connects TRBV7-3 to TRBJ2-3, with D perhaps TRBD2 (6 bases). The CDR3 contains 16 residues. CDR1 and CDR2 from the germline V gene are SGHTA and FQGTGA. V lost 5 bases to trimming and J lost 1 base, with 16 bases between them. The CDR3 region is CASSPGLPSGTDTQYF. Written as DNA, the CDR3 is TGTGCCAGCAGCCCGGGACTTCCCTCCGGCACAGATACGCAGTATTTT. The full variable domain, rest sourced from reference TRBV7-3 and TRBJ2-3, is GAGVSQTPSNKVTEKGKYVELRCDPISGHTALYWYRQSLGQGPEFLIYFQGTGAADDSGLPNDRFFAVRPEGSVSTLKIQRTERGDSAVYLCASSPGLPSGTDTQYFGPGTRLTVL.

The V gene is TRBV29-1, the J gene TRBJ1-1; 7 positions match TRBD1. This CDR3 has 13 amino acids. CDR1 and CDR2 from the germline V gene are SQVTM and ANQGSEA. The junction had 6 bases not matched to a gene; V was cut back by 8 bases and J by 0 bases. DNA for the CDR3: TGCAGCACCCGGACAGGAATGAACACTGAAGCTTTCTTT. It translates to CSTRTGMNTEAFF.

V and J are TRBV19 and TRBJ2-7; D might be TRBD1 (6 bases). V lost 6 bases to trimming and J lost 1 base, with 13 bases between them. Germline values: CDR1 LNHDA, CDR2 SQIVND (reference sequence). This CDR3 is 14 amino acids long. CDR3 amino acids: CASRKGGESYEQYF. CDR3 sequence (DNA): TGTGCCAGTAGAAAAGGGGGAGAATCCTACGAGCAGTACTTC.

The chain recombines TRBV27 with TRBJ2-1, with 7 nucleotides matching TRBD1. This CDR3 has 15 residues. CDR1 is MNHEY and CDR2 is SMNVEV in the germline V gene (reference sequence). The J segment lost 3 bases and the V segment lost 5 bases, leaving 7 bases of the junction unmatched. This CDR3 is CASSLGTEDYNEQFF. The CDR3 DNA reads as TGTGCCAGCAGTCTCGGGACAGAGGACTACAATGAGCAGTTCTTC.

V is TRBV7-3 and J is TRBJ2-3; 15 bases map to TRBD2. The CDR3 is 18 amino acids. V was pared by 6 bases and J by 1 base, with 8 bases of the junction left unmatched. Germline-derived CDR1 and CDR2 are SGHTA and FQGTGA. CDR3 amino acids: CASSSGTSGRPGTDTQYF. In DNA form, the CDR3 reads TGTGCCAGCAGTTCCGGGACTAGCGGGAGGCCTGGCACAGATACGCAGTATTTT.

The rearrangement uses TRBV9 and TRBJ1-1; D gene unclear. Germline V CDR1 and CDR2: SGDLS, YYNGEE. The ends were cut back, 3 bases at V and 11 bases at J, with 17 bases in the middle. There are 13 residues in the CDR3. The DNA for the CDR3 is TGTGCCAGCAGCGCTTACACGGATGCAGAGGCTTTCTTT. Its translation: CASSAYTDAEAFF.

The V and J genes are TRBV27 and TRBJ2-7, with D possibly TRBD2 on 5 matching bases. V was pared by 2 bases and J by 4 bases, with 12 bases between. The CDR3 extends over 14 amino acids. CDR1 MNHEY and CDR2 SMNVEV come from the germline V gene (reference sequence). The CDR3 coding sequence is TGTGCCAGCAGTTTACGGTGGGAGACATACGAGCAGTACTTC. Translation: CASSLRWETYEQYF.

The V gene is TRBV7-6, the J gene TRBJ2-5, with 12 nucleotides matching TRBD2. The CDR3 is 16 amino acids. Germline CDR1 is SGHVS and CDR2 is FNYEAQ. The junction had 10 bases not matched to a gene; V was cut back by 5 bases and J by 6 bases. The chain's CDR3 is CASSPRLAGEMQTQYF. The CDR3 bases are TGTGCCAGCAGCCCGAGACTAGCGGGAGAGATGCAGACCCAGTACTTC. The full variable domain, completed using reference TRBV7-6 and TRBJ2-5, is GAGVSQSPRYKVTKRGQDVALRCDPISGHVSLYWYRQALGQGPEFLTYFNYEAQQDKSGLPNDRFSAERPEGSISTLTIQRTEQRDSAMYRCASSPRLAGEMQTQYFGPGTRLLVL.

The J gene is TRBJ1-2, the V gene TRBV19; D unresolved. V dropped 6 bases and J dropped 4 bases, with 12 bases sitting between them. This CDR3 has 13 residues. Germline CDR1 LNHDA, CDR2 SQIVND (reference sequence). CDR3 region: CASSAGRTYGYTF. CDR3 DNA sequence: TGTGCCAGTAGCGCCGGACGGACCTATGGCTACACCTTC.

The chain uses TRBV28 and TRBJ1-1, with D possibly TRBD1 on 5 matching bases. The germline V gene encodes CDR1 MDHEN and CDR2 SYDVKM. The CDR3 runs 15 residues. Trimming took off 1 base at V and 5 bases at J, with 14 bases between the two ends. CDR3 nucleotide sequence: TGTGCCAGCAGTTTATATAGGAGGGGTAGTACTGAAGCTTTCTTT. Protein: CASSLYRRGSTEAFF.

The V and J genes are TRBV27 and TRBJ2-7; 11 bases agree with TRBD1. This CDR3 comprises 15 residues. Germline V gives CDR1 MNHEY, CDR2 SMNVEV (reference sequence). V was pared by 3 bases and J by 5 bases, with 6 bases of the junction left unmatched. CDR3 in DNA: TGTGCCAGCAGTTTCCCGGGACAGGGGGTCGACGAGCAGTACTTC. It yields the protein CASSFPGQGVDEQYF.

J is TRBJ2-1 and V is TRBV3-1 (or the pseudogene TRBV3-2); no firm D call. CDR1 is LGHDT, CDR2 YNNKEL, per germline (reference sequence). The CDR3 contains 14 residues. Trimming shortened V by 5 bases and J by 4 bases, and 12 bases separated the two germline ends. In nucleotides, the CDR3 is TGTGCCAGCAGCACGCGTCTCACTTACAATGAGCAGTTCTTC. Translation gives CASSTRLTYNEQFF.

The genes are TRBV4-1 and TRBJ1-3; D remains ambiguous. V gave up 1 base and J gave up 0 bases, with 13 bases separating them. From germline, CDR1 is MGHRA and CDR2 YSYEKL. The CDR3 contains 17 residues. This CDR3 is CASSQVSGGSSGNTIYF. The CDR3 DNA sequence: TGCGCCAGCAGCCAAGTATCGGGCGGGAGCTCTGGAAACACCATATATTTT.

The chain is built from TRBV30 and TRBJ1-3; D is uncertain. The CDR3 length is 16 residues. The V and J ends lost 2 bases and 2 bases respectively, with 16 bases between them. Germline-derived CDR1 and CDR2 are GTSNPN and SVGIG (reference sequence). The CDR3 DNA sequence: TGTGCCTGGAGTCCCCCGGGGTTAAGCCCTGGAAACACCATATATTTT. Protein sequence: CAWSPPGLSPGNTIYF.

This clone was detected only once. This chain's CDR3 is CASSQGTGGGYTF. DNA for the CDR3: TGTGCCAGCAGCCAAGGGACAGGGGGTGGCTACACCTTC. V and J are TRBV6-6 and TRBJ1-2; 11 positions agree with TRBD1. Germline-derived CDR1 and CDR2 are MNHNY and SVGAGI (reference sequence). Trimming at V came to 6 bases and at J to 7 bases, leaving 4 bases not matched to a gene. The CDR3 extends over 13 amino acids.

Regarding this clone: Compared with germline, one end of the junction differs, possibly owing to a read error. CDR3 in amino acids: CASSLGGHTAEKLFF. CDR3 nucleotides: TGTGCCAGCAGTTTGGGGGGGCATACGGCTGAAAAACTGTTTTTT. The J gene is TRBJ1-4, the V gene TRBV5-6, with D maybe TRBD1 (6 bases). CDR3 length equals 15 residues. The germline V gene has CDR1 SGHDT and CDR2 YYEEEE. The entire variable domain, with the rest obtained from reference TRBV5-6 and TRBJ1-4, is as follows: DAGVTQSPTHLIKTRGQQVTLRCSPKSGHDTVSWYQQALGQGPQFIFQYYEEEERQRGNFPDRFSGHQFPNYSSELNVNALLLGDSALYLCASSLGGHTAEKLFFGSGTQLSVL.

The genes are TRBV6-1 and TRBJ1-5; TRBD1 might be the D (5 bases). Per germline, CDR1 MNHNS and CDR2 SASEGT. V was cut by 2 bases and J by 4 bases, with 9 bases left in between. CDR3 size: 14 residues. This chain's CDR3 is CASSENRRNQPQHF. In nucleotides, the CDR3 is TGTGCCAGCAGTGAAAACAGGCGGAATCAGCCCCAGCATTTT.

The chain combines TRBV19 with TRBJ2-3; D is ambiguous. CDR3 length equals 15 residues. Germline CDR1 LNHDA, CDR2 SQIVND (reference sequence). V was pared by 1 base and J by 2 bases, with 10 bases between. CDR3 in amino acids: CASSIALSPTDTQYF. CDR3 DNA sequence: TGTGCCAGTAGTATAGCCCTTTCCCCCACAGATACGCAGTATTTT. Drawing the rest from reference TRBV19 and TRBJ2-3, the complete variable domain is DGGITQSPKYLFRKEGQNVTLSCEQNLNHDAMYWYRQDPGQGLRLIYYSQIVNDFQKGDIAEGYSVSREKKESFPLTVTSAQKNPTAFYLCASSIALSPTDTQYFGPGTRLTVL.

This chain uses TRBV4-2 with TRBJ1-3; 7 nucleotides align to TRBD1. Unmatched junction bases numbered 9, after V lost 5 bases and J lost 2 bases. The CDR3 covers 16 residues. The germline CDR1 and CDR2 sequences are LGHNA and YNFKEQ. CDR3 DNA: TGTGCCAGCAGCTTCCGGACAGGAGAAACTGGAAACACCATATATTTT. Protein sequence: CASSFRTGETGNTIYF.